This T cell receptor (beta chain) was identified during a study of regulatory T cells in long-lasting Graves disease. Overall study results and limits: New patients shared more than 950 public clonotypes, and persistent patients shared more, with about 2,700. Compared with new cases, persistent Graves' patients showed reduced TCR diversity.

This clonotype was recorded at least ten times. The target antigen is unknown. A read error may produce the germline difference seen at one junction end. Time point denoted: persistent/refractory GD, antithyroid drugs over 5 years with positive TRAb. From RNA extracted from PBMCs, the TCR library was made. An endocrinology department in Xi'an, China, recruited the patients. Combining iRepertoire HTBI primers with Arm-PCR of CDR3 regions, the authors built TCR beta libraries. One entry per CDR3 protein results from TCRdb running MiXCR on the multiplex PCR reads. Seen here are about 470,000 distinct CDR3 sequences, about 22% observed once, and the top ten hold 7.1%. This clonotype was obtained from a female donor with Graves disease. The source was peripheral blood mononuclear cells (PBMCs), collected when the disease was refractory, from a patient treated with antithyroid drugs.

The chain's CDR3 is CVSSFGRVFTEAFF. As DNA, the CDR3 is TGTGTCAGCAGTTTTGGCAGGGTTTTCACTGAAGCTTTCTTT. The genes are TRBV28 and TRBJ1-1, with TRBD1 as a possible D gene (5 bases). Germline values: CDR1 MDHEN, CDR2 SYDVKM. This CDR3 is built from 14 residues. The full variable domain, completed using reference TRBV28 and TRBJ1-1, is DVKVTQSSRYLVKRTGEKVFLECVQDMDHENMFWYRQDPGLGLRLIYFSYDVKMKEKGDIPEGYSVSREKKERFSLILESASTNQTSMYLCVSSFGRVFTEAFFGQGTRLTVV.